This T cell receptor (beta chain) comes out of a study of early T cells in non-severe SARS-CoV-2 infection (dated by TCRdb to the early 2020s). Study-wide context: TCR sequencing used bulk RNA from unsorted whole blood, so alpha and beta chains could not be paired. Study-level results and caveats: VDJdb matching was skewed toward anti-spike CD8 responses and likely underestimated virus-specific expansions, missing private and CD4 specificities.

This clonotype showed up many times. The specificity of this receptor is unknown. It has no much larger one-base neighbor in the sample; base qualities were not kept. Set within a cohort of healthcare workers in London, UK, this nested case-control study involved weekly PCR testing of nasopharyngeal swabs along with blood sampling. Healthcare workers were recruited during the week of the UK lockdown, between 23 and 31 March 2020, and followed weekly for up to 16 weeks. Counted from cysteine to phenylalanine, this CDR3 has 15 amino acids. The sequence is cut down to CDR3 DNA, 45 bases in frame from base 1. V lost 8 bases and J lost 0 bases; the stretch between them is 14 bases long. CDR1 MNHEY and CDR2 SVGAGI are derived from the germline V gene. Libraries came from 5' RACE. Sequencing was carried out with a NextSeq 500. In the TCR library protocol, unique molecular identifiers were attached to individual cDNA molecules to correct for PCR bias and sequencing error. TCR alpha and beta chains were both sequenced, and the abundances of alpha and beta sequences in each sample were closely correlated with each other. Concerning the study's data processing: Decombinator V4 was used to annotate TCR sequences for V gene, J gene and CDR3. TCRs were defined as expanded if a significant change between any two time points was detected under a Poisson model with p below 0.0001. Abundances of TCRs were expressed as counts per million after normalisation to the total number of TCRs sequenced in each sample. TRAV1-2 paired with TRAJ12, TRAJ20 or TRAJ33 defined MAIT TCRs, while TRAV10 paired with TRAJ18 defined iNKT TCRs. VDJdb, accessed on 1 November 2021, was searched for TCRs annotated for CMV, EBV and SARS-CoV-2, and TCRs annotated for more than one antigen were excluded. TCRdb itself trimmed the public reads at Q25 with fastp, ran MiXCR and retained productive beta chains. CDR3 protein duplicates are merged, each entry listing the most common genes and DNA. The V and J calls and clone size are TCRdb's, not the authors'. This sample has under 30,000 distinct CDR3 sequences in its table, and 3.5% to 5% of those were observed once. About 15% of the sample is held by the ten biggest clonotypes.

The sequencing input was whole blood. The V and J segments used are TRBV6-5 and TRBJ1-5; a tentative D call is TRBD1 (6 bases match). The origin of this receptor is an adult who was a healthcare worker with PCR-confirmed SARS-CoV-2 infection or an uninfected control (not recorded which). The DNA sequence follows: TGTGCCAGCGCCGAAGGGGGATATAGCAATCAGCCCCAGCATTTT. Translated, it reads CASAEGGYSNQPQHF.